This T cell receptor beta chain was identified in a study of blood T cell repertoires in COVID-19. The CDR3 length is 15 residues. Germline trimming cut 3 bases from V and 5 bases from J; bases unmatched to any gene: 8. Germline values: CDR1 GTSNPN, CDR2 SVGIG (reference sequence). Assay used: immunoSEQ multiplex PCR; TCRdb lists only in-frame clones, some missing. This table holds about 52,000 clones, about 90% found once. The sequenced sample was peripheral blood. The V gene is TRBV30, the J gene TRBJ2-3; 10 bases are shared with TRBD1. This receptor was identified in a human donor in a cohort sampled during active COVID-19. In DNA, the CDR3 is TGTGCCTGGAGGGACCGGGACAGGGGAGTAGATACGCAGTATTTT. This sequence encodes CAWRDRDRGVDTQYF.